These 18 T cell receptor beta chains were sequenced from one sample in a study of PD-L1 blockade in urothelial cancer (dated by TCRdb to the late 2010s). Library generation was performed with the immunoSEQ multiplex PCR assay. This is the immuneACCESS table as TCRdb keeps it, with only in-frame sequences that have V and J called. A part of the clones is gone; compared with another copy, unresolved V genes explain less than half, and the rest is unexplained. Across this sample there are roughly 100,000 clones, with roughly 80% seen only once. 8.4% of the sample is in the top ten clones. The sample's time point label, in plain terms: peripheral blood 6 weeks after treatment start. This material consisted of PBMCs, taken around atezolizumab (anti-PD-L1) treatment. These receptors all stem from a man between 65 and 79 years old with urothelial cancer.

This chain uses TRBV5-1 with TRBJ2-3; 10 bases agree with TRBD2. The CDR3 runs to 16 residues. V shed 2 bases, J shed 5 bases, and the junction held 8 bases outside the gene matches. The V gene's germline CDR1 is SGHRS and CDR2 YFSETQ. CDR3 sequence (DNA): TGCGCCAGCAGCTTATTCACTAGCGGGGTGAAAGATACGCAGTATTTT. Amino acid sequence: CASSLFTSGVKDTQYF. The full variable domain, completed using reference TRBV5-1 and TRBJ2-3, is KAGVTQTPRYLIKTRGQQVTLSCSPISGHRSVSWYQQTPGQGLQFLFEYFSETQRNKGNFPGRFSGRQFSNSRSEMNVSTLELGDSALYLCASSLFTSGVKDTQYFGPGTRLTVL.

The chain has TRBV19 and TRBJ1-1; a possible D gene is TRBD1 (6 bases). The ends were cut back, 6 bases at V and 5 bases at J, with 10 bases in the middle. This CDR3 is built from 12 residues. CDR1 is LNHDA and CDR2 is SQIVND in the germline V gene (reference sequence). CDR3 sequence: CASSLQGTEAFF. CDR3 in DNA: TGTGCCAGTAGCCTACAGGGTACTGAAGCTTTCTTT. The full variable domain, in which reference TRBV19 and TRBJ1-1 provide the parts outside the CDR3, is DGGITQSPKYLFRKEGQNVTLSCEQNLNHDAMYWYRQDPGQGLRLIYYSQIVNDFQKGDIAEGYSVSREKKESFPLTVTSAQKNPTAFYLCASSLQGTEAFFGQGTRLTVV.

The chain couples TRBV18 to TRBJ2-7; 11 bases fit TRBD1. Germline V gives CDR1 KGHSH, CDR2 LQKENI. The ends lost 5 bases at V and 4 bases at J; junction bases unmatched: 10. The CDR3 is made up of 16 amino acids. The CDR3 DNA follows: TGTGCCAGCTCAAGAAGGACAGGGGGCGCGACGTACGAGCAGTACTTC. Residues: CASSRRTGGATYEQYF.

This sequence joins TRBV19 and TRBJ1-1, with a tentative D call TRBD1 (5 bases). The germline CDR1 and CDR2 sequences are LNHDA and SQIVND (reference sequence). The V end lost 3 bases, the J end lost 0 bases, and 14 bases lay between the germline ends. This CDR3 contains 16 residues. The CDR3 reads CASSIRPTAMNTEAFF. CDR3 coding DNA: TGTGCCAGTAGTATCCGACCGACAGCTATGAACACTGAAGCTTTCTTT.

This clone was observed a single time. This chain links TRBV6-5 with TRBJ2-1; D possibly corresponds to TRBD2 (5 bases). CDR1 and CDR2 (germline): MNHEY, SVGAGI. V lost 5 bases to trimming and J lost 6 bases, with 14 bases between them. CDR3 length equals 14 residues. The CDR3 reads CASSPRGLFNEQFF. For the CDR3, the DNA is TGTGCCAGCAGTCCACGAGGACTTTTCAATGAGCAGTTCTTC.

The genes are TRBV28 and TRBJ1-5; no firm D call. Germline CDR1 and CDR2: MDHEN and SYDVKM. CDR3 length: 14 amino acids. V was trimmed by 6 bases and J by 4 bases, leaving 13 bases between them. The DNA of the CDR3 is TGTGCCAGCAGGTCACAGTACCAAAATCAGCCCCAGCATTTT. This sequence encodes CASRSQYQNQPQHF.

The V gene is TRBV19, the J gene TRBJ2-1; D might be TRBD1 (6 bases). The CDR3 spans 15 residues. Germline V gene data show CDR1 as LNHDA and CDR2 as SQIVND (reference sequence). Trimming removed 4 bases from V and 5 bases from J, with 15 bases in between. The DNA for the CDR3 is TGTGCCAGTAGTAACCGGGACAATGAGGACAATGAGCAGTTCTTC. Translation: CASSNRDNEDNEQFF.

The chain uses TRBV27 and TRBJ2-3, with D maybe TRBD2 (7 bases). Per the germline V gene, CDR1 is MNHEY and CDR2 is SMNVEV (reference sequence). The V and J ends lost 2 bases and 4 bases respectively, with 13 bases between them. The CDR3 spans 15 residues. CDR3 bases: TGTGCCAGCAGTTTAGGGGGGGCGGGGGCAGATACGCAGTATTTT. Translation: CASSLGGAGADTQYF.

The V and J genes are TRBV11-3 and TRBJ2-1; 10 bases align to TRBD2. Germline V gene data show CDR1 as SGHNT and CDR2 as YENEEA. This CDR3 is 15 amino acids long. J gave up 3 bases and V 5 bases, and 4 bases lay outside the gene matches. CDR3 amino acids: CASSLLAGDYNEQFF. For the CDR3, the DNA is TGTGCCAGCAGCCTCCTAGCGGGAGACTACAATGAGCAGTTCTTC.

The chain uses TRBV6-6 and TRBJ2-2; tentative D call: TRBD2 (6 bases). V shed 5 bases and J shed 0 bases, with 10 bases lying between them. CDR1 is MNHNY and CDR2 is SVGAGI in the germline V gene (reference sequence). The CDR3 extends over 15 amino acids. The CDR3 reads CASSLSGANTGELFF. DNA for the CDR3: TGTGCCAGCAGTCTTAGCGGTGCGAACACCGGGGAGCTGTTTTTT.

This clone has a single count. The chain links TRBV1 to TRBJ1-1; the table names TRBD1, a call not compared with the DNA. TRBV1 is a known pseudogene. The CDR3 has 14 amino acids. The CDR3 DNA reads as TGCACCAGCAGCCAAGATCAAGGGGTCACTGAAGCTTTCTTT. Translating it yields CTSSQDQGVTEAFF.

The gene calls are TRBV27 and TRBJ2-7; 9 positions match TRBD1. The CDR3 runs to 15 residues. CDR1 and CDR2 from the germline V gene are MNHEY and SMNVEV (reference sequence). The junction had 4 bases not matched to a gene; V was cut back by 3 bases and J by 1 base. In DNA, the CDR3 is TGTGCCAGCAGTTTCGGGGACAGGGTTTCCTACGAGCAGTACTTC. This sequence encodes CASSFGDRVSYEQYF.

The V and J genes are TRBV7-9 and TRBJ2-3; TRBD1 is a possible D gene (6 bases). This CDR3 spans 15 amino acids. With 3 bases removed from V and 4 bases from J, the gap between germline ends came to 14 bases. The V gene's germline CDR1 is SEHNR and CDR2 FQNEAQ (reference sequence). DNA for the CDR3: TGTGCCAGCAGCTTCTACAGGGCAGGCGCAGATACGCAGTATTTT. It is translated as CASSFYRAGADTQYF.

The gene calls are TRBV2 and TRBJ2-7; no clear D. CDR1 and CDR2 from the germline V gene are SNHLY and FYNNEI. This CDR3 is 10 amino acids long. Trimming stripped 6 bases from V and 3 bases from J, with 3 bases between. The DNA of the CDR3 is TGTGCCAGCAGCGTCTACGAGCAGTACTTC. Encoded protein: CASSVYEQYF.

As regards this clone: This may be a read error, as it is one base from a much larger clone. The chain is built from TRBV7-9 and TRBJ1-4; no firm D call. Deletions cut 5 bases from V and 4 bases from J, with 11 bases between. Germline V gene lookup returns CDR1 SEHNR and CDR2 FQNEAQ (reference sequence). The CDR3 length is 14 residues. As DNA, the CDR3 is TGTGCCAGCAGCGAAGAGGCAGATAATGAAAAACTGTTTTTT. It yields the protein CASSEEADNEKLFF.

The rearrangement uses TRBV9 and TRBJ2-7; D is uncertain. The V end lost 0 bases, the J end lost 0 bases, and 7 bases lay between the germline ends. The CDR3 runs to 14 residues. From germline, CDR1 is SGDLS and CDR2 YYNGEE. CDR3 amino acids: CASSVESHSYEQYF. CDR3 nucleotides: TGTGCCAGCAGCGTAGAGAGTCACTCCTACGAGCAGTACTTC.

The genes are TRBV2 and TRBJ1-1; D may be TRBD1 (6 bases). This CDR3 has 15 amino acids. Per germline, CDR1 SNHLY and CDR2 FYNNEI. The germline V and J ends were trimmed by 3 bases and 1 base, with 12 bases remaining between them. CDR3 sequence (DNA): TGTGCCAGCAGTGAGCAGGGGTCGGGGAACACTGAAGCTTTCTTT. Protein: CASSEQGSGNTEAFF.

This clone was observed a handful of times. The CDR3 sequence is CASSLMSSGANVLTF. CDR3 in DNA: TGCGCCAGCAGCTTGATGAGCTCTGGGGCCAACGTCCTGACTTTC. The V call is TRBV5-1, the J call TRBJ2-6, with D unresolved. Trimming stripped 1 base from V and 0 bases from J, with 5 bases between. The germline V gene has CDR1 SGHRS and CDR2 YFSETQ. CDR3 length equals 15 residues.